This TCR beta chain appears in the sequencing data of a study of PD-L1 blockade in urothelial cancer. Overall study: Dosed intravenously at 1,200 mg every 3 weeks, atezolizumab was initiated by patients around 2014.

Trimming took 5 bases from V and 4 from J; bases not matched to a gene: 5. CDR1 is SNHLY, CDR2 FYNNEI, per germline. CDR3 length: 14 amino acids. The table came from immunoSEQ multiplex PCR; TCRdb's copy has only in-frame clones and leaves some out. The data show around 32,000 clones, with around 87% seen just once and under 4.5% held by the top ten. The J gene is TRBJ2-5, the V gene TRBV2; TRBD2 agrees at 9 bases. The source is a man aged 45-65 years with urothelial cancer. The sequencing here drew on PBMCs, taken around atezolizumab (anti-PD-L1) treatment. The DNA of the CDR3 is TGTGCCAGCAGTCCCAGCGGGGGGCGAGAGACCCAGTACTTC. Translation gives CASSPSGGRETQYF.